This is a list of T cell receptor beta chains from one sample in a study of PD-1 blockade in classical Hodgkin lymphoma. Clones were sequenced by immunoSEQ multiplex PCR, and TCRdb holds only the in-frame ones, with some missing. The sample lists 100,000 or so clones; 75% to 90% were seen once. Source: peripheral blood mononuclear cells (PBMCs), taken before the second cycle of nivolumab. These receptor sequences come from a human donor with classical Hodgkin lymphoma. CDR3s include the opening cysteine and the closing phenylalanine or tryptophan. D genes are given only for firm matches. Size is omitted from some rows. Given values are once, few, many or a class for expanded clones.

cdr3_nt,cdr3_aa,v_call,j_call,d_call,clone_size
TGTGCCAGCTCACCAATTCTTAACCCAACTAATGAAAAACTGTTTTTT,CASSPILNPTNEKLFF,TRBV18,TRBJ1-4,-,-
TGTGCCAGCAGCAACCGGGACAACTCCTACGAGCAGTACTTC,CASSNRDNSYEQYF,TRBV5-4,TRBJ2-7,-,-
TGTGCCAGCAGCTTGGAGGACTATAATTCACCCCTCCACTTT,CASSLEDYNSPLHF,TRBV5-8,TRBJ1-6,-,-
TGTGCCAGCAGCCAACAAGTCCAAGAGACCCAGTACTTC,CASSQQVQETQYF,TRBV6-6,TRBJ2-5,-,-
TGTGCTAGTGGTTCTAGCGGGGGGCGCAATGAGCAGTTCTTC,CASGSSGGRNEQFF,TRBV12-5,TRBJ2-1,TRBD2,-
TGTGCCAGCAGCTTGACTAGTGGAGATACGCAGTATTTT,CASSLTSGDTQYF,TRBV5-6,TRBJ2-3,-,-
TGTGCCAGCAGCAGCCTCGGGACGATTAGCAATGAGCAGTTCTTC,CASSSLGTISNEQFF,TRBV11-3,TRBJ2-1,-,-
TGTGCCAGCAGCTTAGAAGTCAAACATAATGAAAAACTGTTTTTT,CASSLEVKHNEKLFF,TRBV7-9,TRBJ1-4,-,-
TGTGCCAGCAGCCAAGTCGGAGTTGGGTCGGTACAGTACTTC,CASSQVGVGSVQYF,TRBV14,TRBJ2-7,-,-
TGTGCCAGCAGTGTGGTTAGGCACGAGCAGTACTTC,CASSVVRHEQYF,TRBV2,TRBJ2-7,-,-
TGTGCCAGCAGCCCCGACCGGGGCGCCAATTCACCCCTCCACTTT,CASSPDRGANSPLHF,TRBV5-4,TRBJ1-6,-,-
TGTGCCAGCAGCGCAACGACGGTTTCAGATACGCAGTATTTT,CASSATTVSDTQYF,TRBV9,TRBJ2-3,-,-
TGTGCCAGCATCAACCCCGGGGGCTGGTCCCTCCACTTT,CASINPGGWSLHF,TRBV6-5,TRBJ1-6,-,-
TGTGCCAGCAGTATTACTAGCGGGGGGCCTCGGGGAGAGACCCAGTACTTC,CASSITSGGPRGETQYF,TRBV25-1,TRBJ2-5,TRBD2,-
TGTGCCAGCAGCTCGGACCCCGACAGACAAGAGACCCAGTACTTC,CASSSDPDRQETQYF,TRBV5-4,TRBJ2-5,-,-
TGTGCCAGCGGGACAGGGGGAGTGAACACTGAAGCTTTCTTT,CASGTGGVNTEAFF,TRBV6-5,TRBJ1-1,TRBD1,once
TGTGCCAGCAGTTTCTCGCGTACAGCGAACACTGAAGCTTTCTTT,CASSFSRTANTEAFF,TRBV27,TRBJ1-1,-,-
TGTGCCAGCAAGGGGACTCCGAACACCGGGGAGCTGTTTTTT,CASKGTPNTGELFF,TRBV28,TRBJ2-2,-,-
TGCGCCAGCAGGGAGACTAGCGGGGGAGATACGCAGTATTTT,CASRETSGGDTQYF,TRBV5-1,TRBJ2-3,TRBD2,-
TGTGCCTGGAGTCAACAGGCGGGGGAAAAACTGTTTTTT,CAWSQQAGEKLFF,TRBV30,TRBJ1-4,-,-
TGTGCCTGGAGTGTGGGCAGGGTTGGCTACACCTTC,CAWSVGRVGYTF,TRBV30,TRBJ1-2,-,-
TGTGCCAGCAGCGGGCAGGGATGGGAGCAGTTCTTC,CASSGQGWEQFF,TRBV5-6,TRBJ2-1,-,-
TGTGCCAGCACCCTACGGACACTCCCCTTATCCTATGGCTACACCTTC,CASTLRTLPLSYGYTF,TRBV2,TRBJ1-2,-,-
TGTGCCAGTAGTATTAACGGGGACAGGGGCTACGAGCAGTACTTC,CASSINGDRGYEQYF,TRBV19,TRBJ2-7,TRBD1,-
TGTGCCAGCAGTGAAGGGGGCTATGGCTACACCTTC,CASSEGGYGYTF,TRBV2,TRBJ1-2,-,-
TGTGCCAGCAGTTACTCACCCGGGTTGAACACTGAAGCTTTCTTT,CASSYSPGLNTEAFF,TRBV6-6,TRBJ1-1,-,-
TGTGCTAGTGGTTTGGTACTTGGAGGGGACCATAGCAATCAGCCCCAGCATTTT,CASGLVLGGDHSNQPQHF,TRBV12-5,TRBJ1-5,-,once
TGTGCCAGCAGCCAAGATATGCAGGTCTTGCAGTACTTC,CASSQDMQVLQYF,TRBV14,TRBJ2-7,-,-
TGTGCCAGCACCCCTGGGACTGGAGTCTTTGAGCAGTTCTTC,CASTPGTGVFEQFF,TRBV6-6,TRBJ2-1,-,-
TGTGCCAGCAGCCCAACAAGTCTAGAAGCTTTCTTT,CASSPTSLEAFF,TRBV11-2,TRBJ1-1,-,few
TGTGCCAGCAGCCCACCCCCGGCAGGGCCCTCCTACGAGCAGTACTTC,CASSPPPAGPSYEQYF,TRBV13,TRBJ2-7,-,-
TGTGCCAGCAGCCTCGGGAGGGTTGGGTCACCCCTCCACTTT,CASSLGRVGSPLHF,TRBV11-2,TRBJ1-6,-,few
TGTGCCAGCAGCTTCGGGCCTACCTACGAGCAGTACTTC,CASSFGPTYEQYF,TRBV7-9,TRBJ2-7,-,-
TGTGCCAGCTCAAGGGACGGGACAGGGTTTCAGCCCCAGCATTTT,CASSRDGTGFQPQHF,TRBV18,TRBJ1-5,TRBD1,-
TGTGCCAGCAGACGGTCGAACTATGGCTACACCTTC,CASRRSNYGYTF,TRBV4-2,TRBJ1-2,-,once
TGTGCCAGCAGTGACCTCACCGGGGAGCTGTTTTTT,CASSDLTGELFF,TRBV25-1,TRBJ2-2,-,-
TGTGCCAGCAGCCCCTCGAACACCGGGGAGCTGTTTTTT,CASSPSNTGELFF,TRBV11-3,TRBJ2-2,-,-
TGCGCCAGCAGCCAAGAGGCGGCTAGCGGGGGGGGTGTGACCCAGTACTTC,CASSQEAASGGGVTQYF,TRBV4-3,TRBJ2-5,TRBD2,-
TGCGCCAGCAGCCCTCGACAGGGTGGCGACTATGGCTACACCTTC,CASSPRQGGDYGYTF,TRBV4-3,TRBJ1-2,TRBD1,once